This is a list of T cell receptor beta chains from one sample in a study of regulatory T cells in long-lasting Graves disease. Each CDR3 protein gets one entry after TCRdb re-called the multiplex PCR reads with MiXCR. The table has approximately 350,000 distinct CDR3 sequences, about 23% seen once. The material was peripheral blood mononuclear cells (PBMCs), obtained when the disease was refractory, from a patient treated with antithyroid drugs. These TCRs come from a woman aged 40-49 years with Graves disease. Each CDR3 is given with its conserved first and last residue. D genes are given only for firm matches. Expanded clones are given a class, and other clones once, few, many or no size at all.

-	-	TRBJ2-7	TRBV28	CASSSPPDRNF	TGTGCCAGCAGTTCCCCACCGGACAGAAACTTC
TRBD2	medium-sized	TRBJ2-5	TRBV11-2	CASSVVAGGETQYF	TGTGCCAGCAGCGTGGTAGCGGGAGGAGAGACCCAGTACTTC
-	-	TRBJ2-5	TRBV7-2	CASSPRQGRGSSRQETQYF	TGTGCCAGCAGCCCACGTCAGGGCAGGGGTTCGTCTAGACAAGAGACCCAGTACTTC
-	many	TRBJ2-2	TRBV28	CASSTRHGKAGELFF	TGTGCCAGCAGTACCCGACACGGGAAGGCCGGGGAGCTGTTTTTT
-	few	TRBJ2-7	TRBV7-2	CASREAGTYEQYF	TGTGCCAGCAGGGAGGCTGGGACCTACGAGCAGTACTTC
TRBD2	-	TRBJ2-7	TRBV20-1	CSARDLFSGTSAAHEQYF	TGCAGTGCTAGAGATTTGTTTTCCGGGACTAGTGCAGCCCACGAGCAGTACTTC
TRBD1	many	TRBJ1-5	TRBV20-1	CSARRGTGSGNQPQHF	TGCAGTGCTAGGAGGGGGACAGGGAGCGGCAATCAGCCCCAGCATTTT
-	many	TRBJ2-5	TRBV29-1	CSVGVLGDYQETQYF	TGCAGCGTTGGGGTGTTGGGGGACTACCAAGAGACCCAGTACTTC
TRBD1	-	TRBJ2-7	TRBV2	CASSQWTGGEQYF	TGCGCCAGCAGCCAGTGGACAGGGGGCGAGCAGTACTTC
-	many	TRBJ1-2	TRBV7-9	CASSLGTYGYTF	TGTGCCAGCAGCTTAGGGACTTATGGCTACACCTTC
TRBD2	many	TRBJ2-7	TRBV12-3/TRBV12-4	CASSRGLAGVLSYEQYF	TGTGCCAGCAGCAGAGGACTAGCGGGTGTTTTATCCTACGAGCAGTACTTC
TRBD2	many	TRBJ2-5	TRBV12-3/TRBV12-4	CASSLLAGAQLVSQYF	TGTGCCAGCAGTCTCCTCGCGGGAGCCCAACTTGTGTCCCAGTACTTC
-	-	TRBJ1-1	TRBV29-1	CSGSSGAYTEAFF	TGCAGCGGCTCGTCGGGGGCTTACACTGAAGCTTTCTTT
TRBD2	-	TRBJ2-2	TRBV25-1	CASSELGTSNTGELFF	TGTGCCAGCAGTGAATTGGGGACTAGCAACACCGGGGAGCTGTTTTTT
-	-	TRBJ1-1	TRBV20-1	CSARDNRGGNTEAFF	TGCAGTGCTAGAGATAATAGGGGGGGAAACACTGAAGCTTTCTTT
-	many	TRBJ2-5	TRBV15	CATSRGGGYETQYF	TGTGCCACCAGCAGAGGAGGGGGTTACGAGACCCAGTACTTC
-	-	TRBJ1-1	TRBV5-4	CASSLAFSATNTEAFF	TGTGCCAGCAGCTTGGCATTCAGCGCTACGAACACTGAAGCTTTCTTT
-	many	TRBJ2-2	TRBV2	CASGTSRELFF	TGTGCCAGCGGGACCTCCAGGGAGCTGTTTTTT
-	many	TRBJ2-7	TRBV20-1	CSARGSVWGEQYF	TGCAGTGCTAGAGGTTCAGTTTGGGGGGAGCAGTACTTC
-	few	TRBJ1-6	TRBV5-1	CASSKEGSNSPLHF	TGCGCCAGCAGCAAGGAGGGGAGTAATTCACCCCTCCACTTT
-	many	TRBJ2-6	TRBV2	CASSAGYGANVLTF	TGTGCCAGCAGCGCAGGGTACGGGGCCAACGTCCTGACTTTC
TRBD1	-	TRBJ2-7	TRBV25-1	CASSEYPTGKQYF	TGTGCCAGCAGTGAATATCCGACAGGGAAGCAGTACTTC
-	once	TRBJ2-1	TRBV4-1	CASSQDKEPYNEQFF	TGCGCCAGCAGCCAAGATAAGGAGCCTTACAATGAGCAGTTCTTC
-	many	TRBJ2-7	TRBV28	CASRERREFSYEQYF	TGTGCCAGCAGAGAGCGACGGGAATTCTCCTACGAGCAGTACTTC
-	few	TRBJ2-1	TRBV28	CASRRGNNEQFF	TGTGCCAGCAGGAGGGGGAACAATGAGCAGTTCTTC
-	-	TRBJ2-1	TRBV2	CATIIGGNEQFF	TGTGCCACCATCATCGGTGGCAATGAGCAGTTCTTC
TRBD1	many	TRBJ1-2	TRBV6-1	CASSEGQASNYGYTF	TGTGCCAGCAGTGAGGGACAGGCCTCTAACTATGGCTACACCTTC
TRBD1	-	TRBJ1-2	TRBV7-3	CASSRTGENGYTF	TGTGCCAGCAGCAGAACAGGGGAGAATGGCTACACCTTC
-	few	TRBJ1-4	TRBV20-1	CSGNDALNEKLFF	TGCAGTGGAAACGATGCCCTGAATGAAAAACTGTTTTTT
-	few	TRBJ2-2	TRBV24-1	CATSEAGKDTGELFF	TGTGCCACCAGTGAGGCCGGGAAAGACACCGGGGAGCTGTTTTTT
-	-	TRBJ2-2	TRBV7-9	CASSSRGSYGELFF	TGTGCCAGCAGCTCAAGGGGTTCCTACGGGGAGCTGTTTTTT
-	many	TRBJ2-7	TRBV12-3/TRBV12-4	CASTSDRSYEQYF	TGTGCCAGCACGTCGGACAGATCCTACGAGCAGTACTTC
-	-	TRBJ2-7	TRBV20-1	CSARDPRAMPSYGQYF	TGCAGTGCTAGAGATCCGAGGGCCATGCCGTCCTACGGGCAGTACTTC
-	-	TRBJ2-5	TRBV15	CATSRDKGGQETQYF	TGTGCCACCAGCAGAGATAAAGGGGGCCAAGAGACCCAGTACTTC
TRBD1	many	TRBJ1-1	TRBV2	CASTGQENTEAFF	TGTGCCAGCACCGGACAGGAGAACACTGAAGCTTTCTTT
-	-	TRBJ2-5	TRBV5-4	CASSQRQARETQYF	TGTGCCAGCAGCCAAAGACAGGCCCGAGAGACCCAGTACTTC
-	few	TRBJ2-2	TRBV19	CASSILHGELFF	TGTGCCAGTAGTATCCTTCACGGGGAGCTGTTTTTT
-	-	TRBJ2-5	TRBV6-5	CASSYLDDQYF	TGTGCCAGCAGTTACCTGGATGACCAGTACTTC
-	few	TRBJ1-1	TRBV20-1	CSAGRKPGPLLQEAFF	TGCAGTGCTGGGCGGAAACCGGGACCCCTGCTCCAGGAAGCTTTCTTT
TRBD2	-	TRBJ2-7	TRBV5-1	CASSHGLAGGSYEQYF	TGCGCCAGCAGCCACGGACTAGCGGGAGGGTCCTACGAGCAGTACTTC
TRBD2	-	TRBJ2-7	TRBV9	CASSPSSGSGYEQYF	TGTGCCAGCAGCCCCTCTAGCGGGAGTGGGTACGAGCAGTACTTC
TRBD1	-	TRBJ2-5	TRBV10-3	CAISDSTGGPQETQYF	TGTGCCATCAGTGATTCGACAGGGGGCCCCCAAGAGACCCAGTACTTC
-	many	TRBJ1-6	TRBV28	CAGSYSYNSPLHF	TGTGCCGGGTCTTACTCCTATAATTCACCCCTCCACTTT
TRBD1	-	TRBJ2-7	TRBV14	CASSQGMTGSHYEQYF	TGTGCCAGCAGCCAAGGCATGACAGGGAGTCACTACGAGCAGTACTTC
-	many	TRBJ2-4	TRBV12-3/TRBV12-4	CASSSGPIQYF	TGTGCCAGCAGTTCGGGCCCGATTCAGTACTTC
-	many	TRBJ2-5	TRBV12-3/TRBV12-4	CASSPQDLRQETQYF	TGTGCCAGCAGTCCCCAGGACTTGAGACAAGAGACCCAGTACTTC
TRBD2	many	TRBJ2-7	TRBV7-9	CASSGLAGSSPSYEQYF	TGTGCCAGCAGCGGACTAGCGGGCTCCTCTCCCTCCTACGAGCAGTACTTC
-	few	TRBJ2-1	TRBV11-1	CASSTGNNEQFF	TGTGCCAGCAGCACCGGGAACAATGAGCAGTTCTTC
-	-	TRBJ2-7	TRBV6-2/TRBV6-3	CASSDPYRAGFYEQYF	TGTGCCAGCAGTGATCCCTACAGGGCTGGATTCTACGAGCAGTACTTC
TRBD1	few	TRBJ2-7	TRBV28	CASSRPGGYYGQYF	TGTGCCAGCAGTCGCCCAGGGGGCTACTACGGGCAGTACTTC